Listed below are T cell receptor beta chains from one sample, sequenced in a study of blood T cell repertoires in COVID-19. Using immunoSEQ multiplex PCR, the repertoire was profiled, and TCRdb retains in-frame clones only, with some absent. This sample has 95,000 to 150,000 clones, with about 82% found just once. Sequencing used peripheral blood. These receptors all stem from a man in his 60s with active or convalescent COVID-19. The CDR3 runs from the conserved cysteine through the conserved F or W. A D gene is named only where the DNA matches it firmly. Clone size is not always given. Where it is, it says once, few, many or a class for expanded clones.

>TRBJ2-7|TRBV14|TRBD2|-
CASSHGLAETYEQYF
TGTGCCAGCAGCCACGGACTAGCGGAAACCTACGAGCAGTACTTC
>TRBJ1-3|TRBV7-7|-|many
CASSRSGVGDTIYF
TGTGCCAGCAGCCGCTCAGGGGTTGGGGACACCATATATTTT
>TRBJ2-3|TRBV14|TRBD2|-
CASSPTGTSGSDTQYF
TGTGCCAGCAGCCCCACCGGGACTAGCGGGTCAGATACGCAGTATTTT
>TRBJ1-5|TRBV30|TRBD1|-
CAWSVRIRSGQGVYQPQHF
TGTGCCTGGAGTGTGCGAATTAGATCGGGACAGGGTGTGTATCAGCCCCAGCATTTT
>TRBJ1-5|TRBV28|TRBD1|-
CASRQGHQPQHF
TGTGCCAGTAGACAGGGGCATCAGCCCCAGCATTTT
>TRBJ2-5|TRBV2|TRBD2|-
CASRRTSGIQETQYF
TGTGCCAGCAGAAGGACTAGCGGGATCCAAGAGACCCAGTACTTC
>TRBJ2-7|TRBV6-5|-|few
CASSYGGASKEQYF
TGTGCCAGCAGTTACGGGGGGGCATCTAAAGAGCAGTACTTC
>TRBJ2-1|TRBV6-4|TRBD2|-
CASRRVAGGNNEQFF
TGTGCCAGCAGGAGGGTAGCGGGAGGTAACAATGAGCAGTTCTTC
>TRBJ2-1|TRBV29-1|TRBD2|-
CSVEALRGTSGRASYNEQFF
TGCAGCGTTGAAGCTCTAAGGGGGACTAGCGGGAGGGCTTCCTACAATGAGCAGTTCTTC
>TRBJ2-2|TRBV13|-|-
CASSLGLRPELFF
TGTGCCAGCAGCTTAGGCCTGCGGCCGGAGCTGTTTTTT
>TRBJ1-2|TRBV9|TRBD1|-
CASSDPGQGAPNYGYTF
TGTGCCAGCAGCGACCCGGGACAGGGGGCCCCTAACTATGGCTACACCTTC
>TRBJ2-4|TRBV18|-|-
CASSPGHRDIQYF
TGTGCCAGCTCACCGGGACATAGGGACATTCAGTACTTC
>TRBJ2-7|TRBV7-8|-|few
CASSLVQGSYEQYF
TGTGCCAGCAGCTTAGTGCAGGGGTCCTACGAGCAGTACTTC
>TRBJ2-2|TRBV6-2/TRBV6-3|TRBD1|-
CASSKDRGWTGELFF
TGTGCCAGCAGCAAGGACAGGGGTTGGACCGGGGAGCTGTTTTTT
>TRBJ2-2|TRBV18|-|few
CASSLGGTATGELFF
TGTGCCAGCTCACTTGGCGGGACAGCCACCGGGGAGCTGTTTTTT
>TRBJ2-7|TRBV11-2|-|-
CASRPTGYEQYF
TGTGCCAGCAGGCCCACAGGGTACGAGCAGTACTTC
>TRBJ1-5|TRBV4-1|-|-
CASSRFPGGGMKNQPQHF
TGCGCCAGCAGCCGCTTCCCGGGGGGCGGAATGAAAAATCAGCCCCAGCATTTT
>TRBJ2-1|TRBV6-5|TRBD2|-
CASSYRLAGAEEQFF
TGTGCCAGCAGTTACCGACTAGCGGGAGCTGAGGAGCAGTTCTTC
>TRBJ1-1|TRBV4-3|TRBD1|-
CASSQAYGTGRTEAFF
TGCGCCAGCAGCCAAGCTTACGGGACAGGGAGGACTGAAGCTTTCTTT
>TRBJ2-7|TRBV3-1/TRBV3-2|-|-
CASSHSGDRAYEQYF
TGTGCCAGCAGCCACTCGGGGGACAGAGCCTACGAGCAGTACTTC
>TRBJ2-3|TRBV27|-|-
CASSLSLPRGHQREDTQYF
TGTGCCAGCAGTTTATCCTTGCCCAGGGGACACCAGAGGGAAGATACGCAGTATTTT
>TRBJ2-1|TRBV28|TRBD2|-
CASSQAGGGSYNEQFF
TGTGCCAGCAGCCAAGCGGGAGGCGGCTCCTACAATGAGCAGTTCTTC
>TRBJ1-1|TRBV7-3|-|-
CASSPTVHTEAFF
TGTGCCAGCAGCCCTACAGTGCACACTGAAGCTTTCTTT
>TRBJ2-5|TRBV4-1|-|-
CASSQVSGLQETQYF
TGCGCCAGCAGCCAAGTGTCAGGGTTACAAGAGACCCAGTACTTC
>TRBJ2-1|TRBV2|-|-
CASKKEVLFSYNEQFF
TGTGCCAGCAAAAAGGAGGTCCTATTCTCCTACAATGAGCAGTTCTTC
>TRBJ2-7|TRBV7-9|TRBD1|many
CASSPQGGGYEQYF
TGTGCCAGCAGCCCACAGGGGGGAGGCTACGAGCAGTACTTC
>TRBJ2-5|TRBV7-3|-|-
CASSLTREETQYF
TGTGCCAGCAGCTTGACCAGGGAAGAGACCCAGTACTTC
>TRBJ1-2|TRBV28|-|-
CASSRSRGGIPYGYTF
TGTGCCAGCAGTCGCTCCCGGGGGGGGATTCCCTATGGCTACACCTTC
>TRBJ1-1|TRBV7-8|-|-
CASSLVGSQNTEAFF
TGTGCCAGCAGCTTAGTGGGCAGCCAGAACACTGAAGCTTTCTTT
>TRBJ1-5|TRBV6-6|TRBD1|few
CASRDQSTGEQPQHF
TGTGCCAGCAGGGATCAATCTACAGGGGAGCAGCCCCAGCATTTT
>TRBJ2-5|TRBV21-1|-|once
CASSKDGSGASRGETQYF
TGTGCCAGCAGCAAAGACGGTAGCGGGGCTTCGCGGGGAGAGACCCAGTACTTC
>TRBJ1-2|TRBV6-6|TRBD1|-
CASSYSGQGEGGYTF
TGTGCCAGCAGTTACTCAGGGCAGGGGGAAGGTGGCTACACCTTC
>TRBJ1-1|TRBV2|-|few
CASSPQGMNTEAFF
TGTGCCAGCAGCCCCCAGGGCATGAACACTGAAGCTTTCTTT
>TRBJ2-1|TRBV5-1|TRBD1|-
CASRLGQGNEQFF
TGCGCCAGCAGGTTGGGACAGGGTAATGAGCAGTTCTTC
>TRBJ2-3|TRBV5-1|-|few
CASSLGQGSTSARTDTQYF
TGCGCCAGCAGCTTGGGTCAGGGGTCTACTAGCGCCCGCACAGATACGCAGTATTTT
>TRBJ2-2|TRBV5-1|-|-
CASSSDSTNTGELFF
TGCGCCAGCAGCTCAGACTCGACGAACACCGGGGAGCTGTTTTTT
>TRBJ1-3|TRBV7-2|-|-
CASSLPRVPTGGNTIYF
TGTGCCAGCAGCTTACCTCGCGTCCCTACGGGGGGAAACACCATATATTTT
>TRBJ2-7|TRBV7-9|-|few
CASSPSGFDEQYF
TGTGCCAGCAGCCCTTCAGGGTTCGACGAGCAGTACTTC
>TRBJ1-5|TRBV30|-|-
CAWSKGGRQPQHF
TGTGCCTGGAGCAAAGGGGGTCGCCAGCCCCAGCATTTT
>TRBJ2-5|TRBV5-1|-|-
CASSLTDPRETQYF
TGCGCCAGCAGCTTGACAGACCCCCGGGAGACCCAGTACTTC
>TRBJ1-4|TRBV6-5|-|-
CASSYGSGRGEKLFF
TGTGCCAGCAGTTACGGTTCGGGTAGGGGTGAAAAACTGTTTTTT
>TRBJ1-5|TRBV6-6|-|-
CASSKDSGGNQPQHF
TGTGCCAGCAGTAAGGACTCGGGGGGCAATCAGCCCCAGCATTTT
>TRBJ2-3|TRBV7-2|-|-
CASSPEPSTDTQYF
TGTGCCAGCAGCCCGGAGCCAAGCACAGATACGCAGTATTTT
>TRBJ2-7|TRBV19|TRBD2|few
CASSSRASGRTYEQYF
TGTGCCAGTAGTTCCCGAGCTAGCGGGAGAACCTACGAGCAGTACTTC